Here is one T cell receptor (beta chain) with its context. This CDR3 is built from 11 residues. The V and J ends lost 11 bases and 1 base respectively, with 9 bases between them. This sample stems from a study of blood T cell repertoires in COVID-19. At the level of the study: The United States, Italy and Spain provided the acute and convalescent COVID-19 samples. T cells, B-cell-depleted T cells, or PBMCs supplied cDNA or gDNA.

In the study's own analysis: How many nucleated cells were present was estimated from reference gene primer amplification. The protocol was immunoSEQ multiplex PCR, while the TCRdb copy is restricted to in-frame clones and leaves out a portion. V, J and clone size are those of that table, while D and trimming were read from the DNA. This sample carries 120,000 or so clones, around 80% of them seen once, and the ten largest clones take about 5.5%. The source material was peripheral blood. The chain is built from TRBV12-3 or TRBV12-4 and TRBJ2-7; maybe TRBD2 (5 bases). The sequence came from a man older than 75 with active or convalescent COVID-19. In nucleotides, the CDR3 is TGTGCCTCCGGGGTATCCTACGAGCAGTACTTC. Amino acids: CASGVSYEQYF.